This TCR beta chain appears in the sequencing data of a study of T cells in localized non-small cell lung cancer. Study findings and constraints: In uninvolved adjacent lung, T cell clonality reached its highest value, exceeding tumor. Adjacent lung held a median roughly 50 of the top 100 tumor clones. Higher blood T cell density tracked longer overall survival.

Concerning this clone: What it binds is unknown. This sequence may be a read error, since a much larger clone differs from it by one base. This same CDR3 is encoded by further DNA sequences in the sample.

Measured with immunoSEQ multiplex PCR; TCRdb has only the in-frame clones, and not every one. This sample has about 78,000 clones, with approximately 84% found just once. The germline V gene has CDR1 SGHVS and CDR2 FQNEAQ. This CDR3 is 14 amino acids long. V and J are TRBV7-8 and TRBJ1-5; TRBD1 aligns across 8 bases. The clonotype originates from a man between 40 and 70 years old with stage I lung adenocarcinoma. Sample: peripheral blood, taken before any cancer treatment. The CDR3 DNA reads as TGTGCCAGCAGCAAGGACAGGGTAAATCAGCCCCAGCACTTT. This sequence encodes CASSKDRVNQPQHF.